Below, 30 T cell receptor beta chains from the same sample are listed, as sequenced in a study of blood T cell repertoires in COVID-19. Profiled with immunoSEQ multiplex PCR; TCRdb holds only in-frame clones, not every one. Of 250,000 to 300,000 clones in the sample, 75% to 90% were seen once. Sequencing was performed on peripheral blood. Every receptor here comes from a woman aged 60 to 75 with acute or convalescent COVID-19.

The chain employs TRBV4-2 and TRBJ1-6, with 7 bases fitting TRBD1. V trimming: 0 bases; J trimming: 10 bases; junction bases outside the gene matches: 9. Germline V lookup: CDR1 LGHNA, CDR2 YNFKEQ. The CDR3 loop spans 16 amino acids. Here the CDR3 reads CASSQDNRGSESPLHF. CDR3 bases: TGTGCCAGCAGCCAAGATAACAGGGGTTCTGAATCACCCCTCCACTTT.

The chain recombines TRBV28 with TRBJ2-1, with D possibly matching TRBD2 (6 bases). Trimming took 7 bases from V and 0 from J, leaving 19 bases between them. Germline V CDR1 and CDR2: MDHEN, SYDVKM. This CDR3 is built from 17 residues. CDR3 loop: CASTSAGTSASYNEQFF. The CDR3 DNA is TGTGCCAGCACCTCAGCCGGGACTTCCGCCTCCTACAATGAGCAGTTCTTC.

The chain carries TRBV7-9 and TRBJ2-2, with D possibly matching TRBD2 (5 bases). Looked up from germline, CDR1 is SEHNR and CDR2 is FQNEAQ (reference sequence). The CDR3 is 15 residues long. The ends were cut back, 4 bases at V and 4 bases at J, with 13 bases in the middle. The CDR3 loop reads CASSSAGRRTGELFF. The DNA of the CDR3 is TGTGCCAGCAGCTCCGCGGGCAGGCGCACCGGGGAGCTGTTTTTT.

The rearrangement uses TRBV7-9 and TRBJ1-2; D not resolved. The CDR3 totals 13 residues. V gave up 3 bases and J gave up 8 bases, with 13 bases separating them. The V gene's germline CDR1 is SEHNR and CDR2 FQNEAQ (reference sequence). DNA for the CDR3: TGTGCCAGCAGCTTTGAGGGAATCGACGGCTACACCTTC. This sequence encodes CASSFEGIDGYTF.

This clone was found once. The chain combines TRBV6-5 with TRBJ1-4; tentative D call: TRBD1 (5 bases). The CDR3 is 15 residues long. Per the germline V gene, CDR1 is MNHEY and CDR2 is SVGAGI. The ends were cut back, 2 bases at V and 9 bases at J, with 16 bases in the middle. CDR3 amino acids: CASSYGGEWLKKLFF. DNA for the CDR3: TGTGCCAGCAGTTACGGGGGGGAGTGGTTGAAAAAACTGTTTTTT.

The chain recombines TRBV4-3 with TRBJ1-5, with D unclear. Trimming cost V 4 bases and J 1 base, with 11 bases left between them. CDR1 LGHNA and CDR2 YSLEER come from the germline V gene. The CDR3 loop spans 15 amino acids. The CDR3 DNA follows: TGCGCCAGCAGCCGCGACAACCTGAGCAATCAGCCCCAGCATTTT. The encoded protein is CASSRDNLSNQPQHF.

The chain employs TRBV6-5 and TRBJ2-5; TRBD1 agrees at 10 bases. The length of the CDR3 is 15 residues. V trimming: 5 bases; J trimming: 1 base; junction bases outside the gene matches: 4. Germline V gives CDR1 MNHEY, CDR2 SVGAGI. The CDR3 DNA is TGTGCCAGCAGTACCGACAGGGGGCGCCAAGAGACCCAGTACTTC. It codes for CASSTDRGRQETQYF.

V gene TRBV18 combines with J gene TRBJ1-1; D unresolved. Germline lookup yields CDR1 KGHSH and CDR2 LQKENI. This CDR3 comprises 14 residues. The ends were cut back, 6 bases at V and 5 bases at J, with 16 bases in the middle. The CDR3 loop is CASSLETGSTEAFF. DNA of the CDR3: TGTGCCAGCTCCTTAGAAACGGGATCGACTGAAGCTTTCTTT.

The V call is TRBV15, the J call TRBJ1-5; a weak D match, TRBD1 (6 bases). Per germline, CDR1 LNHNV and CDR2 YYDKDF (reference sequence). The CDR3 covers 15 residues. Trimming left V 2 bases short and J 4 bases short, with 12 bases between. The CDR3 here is CATSRQRQVNQPQHF. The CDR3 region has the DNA TGTGCCACCAGCAGACAAAGACAGGTAAATCAGCCCCAGCATTTT.

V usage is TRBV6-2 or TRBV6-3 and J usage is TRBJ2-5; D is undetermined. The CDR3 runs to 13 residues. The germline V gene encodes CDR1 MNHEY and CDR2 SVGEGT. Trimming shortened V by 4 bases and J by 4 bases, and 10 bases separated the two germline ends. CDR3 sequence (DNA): TGTGCCAGCAGTTCAACCTTTAGAGAGACCCAGTACTTC. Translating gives CASSSTFRETQYF.

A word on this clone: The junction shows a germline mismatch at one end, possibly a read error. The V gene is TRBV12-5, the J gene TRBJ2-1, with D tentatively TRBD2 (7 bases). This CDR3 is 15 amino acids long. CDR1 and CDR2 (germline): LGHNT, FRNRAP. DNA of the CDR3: TGTGCTAGTGGCTTGGAGGGGGGGCAGTACAATGAGCAGTTCTTC. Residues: CASGLEGGQYNEQFF.

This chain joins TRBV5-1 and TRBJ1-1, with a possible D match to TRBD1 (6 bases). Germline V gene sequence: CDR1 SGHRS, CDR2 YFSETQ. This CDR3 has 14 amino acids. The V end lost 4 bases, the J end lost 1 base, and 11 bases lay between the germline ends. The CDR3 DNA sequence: TGCGCCAGCAGCCTAACAGGGTGGAACACTGAAGCTTTCTTT. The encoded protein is CASSLTGWNTEAFF.

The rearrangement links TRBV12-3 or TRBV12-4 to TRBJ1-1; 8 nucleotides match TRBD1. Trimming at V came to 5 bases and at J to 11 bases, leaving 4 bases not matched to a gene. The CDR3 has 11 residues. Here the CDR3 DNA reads TGTGCCAGCAGTAAACAGGGGGAGGCTTTCTTT. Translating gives CASSKQGEAFF.

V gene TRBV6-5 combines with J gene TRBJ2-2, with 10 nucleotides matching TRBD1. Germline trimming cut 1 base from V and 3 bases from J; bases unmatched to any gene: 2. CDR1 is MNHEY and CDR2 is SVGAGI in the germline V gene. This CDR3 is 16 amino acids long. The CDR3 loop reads CASSYLGTGDTGELFF. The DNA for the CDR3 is TGTGCCAGCAGTTACTTGGGGACAGGGGACACCGGGGAGCTGTTTTTT.

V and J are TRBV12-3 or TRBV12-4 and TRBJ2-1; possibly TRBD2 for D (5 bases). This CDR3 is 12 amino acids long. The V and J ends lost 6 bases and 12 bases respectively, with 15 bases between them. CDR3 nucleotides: TGTGCCAGCAGCCTAGCTAAGCTAGGGCAGTTCTTC. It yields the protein CASSLAKLGQFF.

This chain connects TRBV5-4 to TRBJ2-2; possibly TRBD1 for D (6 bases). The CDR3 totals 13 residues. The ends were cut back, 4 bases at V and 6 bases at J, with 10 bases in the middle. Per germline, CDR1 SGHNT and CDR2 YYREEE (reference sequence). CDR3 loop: CASSPSGAGELFF. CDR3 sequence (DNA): TGTGCCAGCAGCCCTTCAGGGGCCGGGGAGCTGTTTTTT.

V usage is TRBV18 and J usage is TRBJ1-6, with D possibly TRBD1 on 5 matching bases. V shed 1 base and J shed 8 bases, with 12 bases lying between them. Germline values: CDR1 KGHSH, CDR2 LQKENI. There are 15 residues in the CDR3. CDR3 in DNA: TGTGCCAGCTCACCACGGGGCAGGAATGATTCACCCCTCCACTTT. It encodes CASSPRGRNDSPLHF.

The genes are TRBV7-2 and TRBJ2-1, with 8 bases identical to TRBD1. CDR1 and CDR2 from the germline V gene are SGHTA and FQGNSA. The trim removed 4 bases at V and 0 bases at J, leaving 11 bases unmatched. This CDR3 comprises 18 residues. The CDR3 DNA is TGTGCCAGCAGCTCCCGCCCCCTCGACAGGGGCTCCTACAATGAGCAGTTCTTC. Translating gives CASSSRPLDRGSYNEQFF.

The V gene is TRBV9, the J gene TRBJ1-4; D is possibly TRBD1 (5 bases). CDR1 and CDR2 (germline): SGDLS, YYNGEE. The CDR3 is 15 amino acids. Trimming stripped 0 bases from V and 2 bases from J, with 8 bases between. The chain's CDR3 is CASSVAPGTNEKLFF. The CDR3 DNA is TGTGCCAGCAGCGTAGCACCAGGGACTAATGAAAAACTGTTTTTT.

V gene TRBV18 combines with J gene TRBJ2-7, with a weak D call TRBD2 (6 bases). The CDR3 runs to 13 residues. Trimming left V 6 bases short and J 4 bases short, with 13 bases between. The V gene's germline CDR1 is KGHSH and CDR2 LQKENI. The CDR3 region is CASSPKSGYEQYF. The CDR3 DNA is TGTGCCAGCTCCCCGAAAAGCGGGTACGAGCAGTACTTC.

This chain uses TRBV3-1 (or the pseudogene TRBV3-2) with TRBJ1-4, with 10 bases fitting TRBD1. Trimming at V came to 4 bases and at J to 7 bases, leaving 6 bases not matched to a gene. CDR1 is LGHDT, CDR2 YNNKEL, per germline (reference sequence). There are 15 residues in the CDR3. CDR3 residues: CASSLTGTGAEKLFF. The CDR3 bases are TGTGCCAGCAGCCTGACCGGGACAGGGGCTGAAAAACTGTTTTTT.

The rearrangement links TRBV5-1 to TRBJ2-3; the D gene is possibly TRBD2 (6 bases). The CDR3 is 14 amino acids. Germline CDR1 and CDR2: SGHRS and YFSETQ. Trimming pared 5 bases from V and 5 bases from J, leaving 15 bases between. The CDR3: CASRVGRDLDTQYF. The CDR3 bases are TGCGCCAGCAGGGTCGGGAGAGACCTAGATACGCAGTATTTT.

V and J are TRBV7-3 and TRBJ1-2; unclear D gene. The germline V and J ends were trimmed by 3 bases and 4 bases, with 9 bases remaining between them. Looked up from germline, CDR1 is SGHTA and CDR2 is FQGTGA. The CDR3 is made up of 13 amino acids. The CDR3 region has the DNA TGTGCCAGCAGCTTGTCGGGTACCTATGGCTACACCTTC. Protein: CASSLSGTYGYTF.

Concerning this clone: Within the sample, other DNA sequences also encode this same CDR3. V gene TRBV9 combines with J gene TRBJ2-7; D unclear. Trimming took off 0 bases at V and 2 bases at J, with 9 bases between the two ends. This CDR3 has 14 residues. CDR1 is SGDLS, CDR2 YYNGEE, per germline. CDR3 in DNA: TGTGCCAGCAGCGTAGGTAGTGAACCCTACGAGCAGTACTTC. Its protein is CASSVGSEPYEQYF.

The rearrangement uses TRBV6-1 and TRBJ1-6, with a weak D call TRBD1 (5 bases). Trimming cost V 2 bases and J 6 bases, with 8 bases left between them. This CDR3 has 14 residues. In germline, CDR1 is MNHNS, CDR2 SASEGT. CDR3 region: CASSEWGGNSPLHF. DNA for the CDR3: TGTGCCAGCAGTGAATGGGGGGGTAATTCACCCCTCCACTTT.

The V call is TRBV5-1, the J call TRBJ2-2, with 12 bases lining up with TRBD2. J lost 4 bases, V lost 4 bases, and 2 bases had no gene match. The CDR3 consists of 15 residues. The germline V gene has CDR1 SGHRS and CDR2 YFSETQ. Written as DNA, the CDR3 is TGCGCCAGCAGCCAGGGACTAGCGGGCACCGGGGAGCTGTTTTTT. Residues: CASSQGLAGTGELFF.

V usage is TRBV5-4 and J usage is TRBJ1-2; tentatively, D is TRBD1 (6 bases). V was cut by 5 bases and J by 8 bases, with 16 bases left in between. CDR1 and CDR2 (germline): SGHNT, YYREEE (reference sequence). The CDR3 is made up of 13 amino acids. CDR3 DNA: TGTGCCAGCAGGAGACAGGAGCAGGGCGGCTACACCTTC. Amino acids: CASRRQEQGGYTF.

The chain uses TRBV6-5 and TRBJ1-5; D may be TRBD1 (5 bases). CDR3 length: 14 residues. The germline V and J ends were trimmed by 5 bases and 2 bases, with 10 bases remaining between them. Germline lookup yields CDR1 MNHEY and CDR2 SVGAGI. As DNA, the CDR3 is TGTGCCAGCAGTCTGGGGGGAGGCAATCAGCCCCAGCATTTT. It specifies CASSLGGGNQPQHF.

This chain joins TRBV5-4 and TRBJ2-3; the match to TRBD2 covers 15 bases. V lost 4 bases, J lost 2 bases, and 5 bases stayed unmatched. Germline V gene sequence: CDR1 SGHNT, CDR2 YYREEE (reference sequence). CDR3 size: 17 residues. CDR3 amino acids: CASSTGLAGGSTDTQYF. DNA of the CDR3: TGTGCCAGCAGCACGGGACTAGCGGGGGGATCCACAGATACGCAGTATTTT.

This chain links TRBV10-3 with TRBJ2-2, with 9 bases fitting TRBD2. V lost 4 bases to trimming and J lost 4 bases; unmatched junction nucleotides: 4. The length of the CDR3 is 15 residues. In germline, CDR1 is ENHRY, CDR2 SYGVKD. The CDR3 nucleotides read TGTGCCATCAGTGGAGCGGGAGGAGGCACCGGGGAGCTGTTTTTT. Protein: CAISGAGGGTGELFF.